This T cell receptor (beta chain) emerged from a study of cytomegalovirus exposure and HLA in healthy donors. This CDR3 has 15 amino acids. Deletions cut 2 bases from V and 0 bases from J, with 12 bases between. Germline CDR1 is SGHNT and CDR2 is YYREEE (reference sequence). The PCR used 60 Vbeta and 13 Jbeta primers. Only in-frame clones appear in the TCRdb table, and some are missing; sequencing was by immunoSEQ multiplex PCR. Among about 200,000 clones, roughly 80% were seen once, and the ten largest hold about 0.36%. The sequencing input was PBMCs. The receptor was isolated from a male donor in good health and CMV-seropositive. The chain uses TRBV5-4 and TRBJ2-7; a possible D gene is TRBD1 (6 bases). CDR3 sequence: CASSFDRPSSYEQYF. The CDR3 DNA follows: TGTGCCAGCAGCTTCGACAGGCCCTCCTCCTACGAGCAGTACTTC.